This TCR beta chain is drawn from a study of blood T cell repertoires in COVID-19. Data came from immunoSEQ multiplex PCR; TCRdb stores just in-frame clones and leaves some out. This sample has some 180,000 clones, with about four fifths found just once. Seattle's enrolled individuals joined amid active infection and were then monitored longitudinally. The clonotype originates from an elderly woman with COVID-19, enrolled during active disease. Sequenced input: peripheral blood.

In DNA, the CDR3 is TGTGCCTGGATCCGGGATGCTAATTCACCCCTCCACTTT. This translates into CAWIRDANSPLHF. The rearrangement joins TRBV30 to TRBJ1-6; D gene ambiguous. Germline lookup yields CDR1 GTSNPN and CDR2 SVGIG (reference sequence). V was pared by 4 bases and J by 6 bases, with 10 bases between. The CDR3 contains 13 residues.